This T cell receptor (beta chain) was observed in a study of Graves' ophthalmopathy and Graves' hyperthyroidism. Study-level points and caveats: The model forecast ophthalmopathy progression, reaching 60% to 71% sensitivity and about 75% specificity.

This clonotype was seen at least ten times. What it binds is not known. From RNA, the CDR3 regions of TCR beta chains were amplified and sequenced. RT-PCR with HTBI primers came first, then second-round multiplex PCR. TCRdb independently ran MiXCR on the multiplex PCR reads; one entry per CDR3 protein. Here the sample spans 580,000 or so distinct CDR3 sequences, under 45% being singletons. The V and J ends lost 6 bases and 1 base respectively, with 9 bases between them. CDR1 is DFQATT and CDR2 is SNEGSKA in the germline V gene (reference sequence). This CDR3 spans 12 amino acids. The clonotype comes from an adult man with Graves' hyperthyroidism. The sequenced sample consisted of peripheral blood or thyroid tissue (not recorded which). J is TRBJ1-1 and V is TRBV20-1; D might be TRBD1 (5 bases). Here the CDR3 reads CSATDRNTEAFF. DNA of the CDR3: TGCAGTGCAACCGACAGGAACACTGAAGCTTTCTTT.